Shown below are 18 T cell receptor beta chains from a single sample sequenced in a study of radiation and T cells in renal cell carcinoma. Time point defined: baseline pretreatment blood. As to treatment: 15 Gy SBRT to primary tumor, nephrectomy 4 weeks later. Libraries were prepared by immunoSEQ multiplex PCR; TCRdb keeps only in-frame clonotypes and omits some of them. The sample comprises 150,000 or so clones, approximately 90% of which are singletons, and roughly 4.1% rests with the top ten. Material: blood, obtained from a patient whose treatment included radiotherapy and nephrectomy. The source is a woman in her seventies with renal cell carcinoma.

This rearrangement joins TRBV30 to TRBJ1-1, with no clear D. Germline CDR1 is GTSNPN and CDR2 is SVGIG (reference sequence). Between the trimmed V and J ends, which lost 1 base and 1 base, there was a span of 7 bases. The CDR3 extends over 13 amino acids. DNA of the CDR3: TGTGCCTGGAGTGCGAGAGGGAACACTGAAGCTTTCTTT. As protein: CAWSARGNTEAFF.

The CDR3 region is CASSPQSGGNTEAFF. The DNA for the CDR3 is TGTGCCAGCAGCCCCCAATCGGGCGGGAACACTGAAGCTTTCTTT. The chain couples TRBV7-8 to TRBJ1-1; D remains ambiguous. Trimming pared 5 bases from V and 1 base from J, leaving 14 bases between. The CDR3 is 15 residues long. In germline, CDR1 is SGHVS, CDR2 FQNEAQ.

The chain has TRBV7-2 and TRBJ2-3, with TRBD1 identical over 8 bases. The CDR3 is 16 residues long. Germline values: CDR1 SGHTA, CDR2 FQGNSA. Losses at the gene ends were 5 bases for V and 4 bases for J; bases not matched to a gene: 11. In nucleotides, the CDR3 is TGTGCCAGCAGCCGGACAGGGTCCCTCGGGGCAGATACGCAGTATTTT. It encodes CASSRTGSLGADTQYF.

The CDR3 reads CAWSAPPGQRQVSNQPQHF. The DNA of the CDR3 is TGTGCCTGGAGTGCACCCCCGGGACAGAGACAAGTTAGCAATCAGCCCCAGCATTTT. J is TRBJ1-5 and V is TRBV30; TRBD1 agrees at 7 bases. The length of the CDR3 is 19 residues. Trimming removed 1 base from V and 0 bases from J; junction bases left unmatched: 15. Germline V gene lookup returns CDR1 GTSNPN and CDR2 SVGIG (reference sequence).

This chain uses TRBV2 with TRBJ1-5, with TRBD1 identical over 9 bases. The ends lost 7 bases at V and 4 bases at J; junction bases unmatched: 11. CDR1 SNHLY and CDR2 FYNNEI come from the germline V gene. The CDR3 has 16 residues. Here the CDR3 DNA reads TGTGCCAGCATCCGGGACAGGGAGATAGGGAATCAGCCCCAGCATTTT. As protein: CASIRDREIGNQPQHF.

J is TRBJ1-5 and V is TRBV28, with no clear D. The CDR3 spans 12 residues. Between the trimmed V and J ends, which lost 10 bases and 6 bases, there was a span of 13 bases. Germline loops: CDR1 MDHEN, CDR2 SYDVKM. The CDR3 loop is CATTIPGQPQHF. Written as DNA, the CDR3 is TGTGCCACCACTATTCCAGGTCAGCCCCAGCATTTT. Drawing the rest from reference TRBV28 and TRBJ1-5, the complete variable domain is DVKVTQSSRYLVKRTGEKVFLECVQDMDHENMFWYRQDPGLGLRLIYFSYDVKMKEKGDIPEGYSVSREKKERFSLILESASTNQTSMYLCATTIPGQPQHFGDGTRLSIL.

V is TRBV29-1 and J is TRBJ2-3; 8 bases line up with TRBD2. V shed 3 bases, J shed 6 bases, and the junction held 8 bases outside the gene matches. The CDR3 covers 14 residues. Germline assignment: CDR1 SQVTM and CDR2 ANQGSEA. The CDR3 bases are TGCAGCGTTGACATGCGGGGGGCCACTGATACGCAGTATTTT. Protein sequence: CSVDMRGATDTQYF.

The chain carries TRBV28 and TRBJ2-7; 7 bases match TRBD1. The CDR3 loop spans 15 amino acids. Germline V lookup: CDR1 MDHEN, CDR2 SYDVKM. The V and J ends lost 3 bases and 2 bases, in that order; junction bases with no gene match: 7. The CDR3 is CASSLRGTVPYEQYF. The CDR3 nucleotides read TGTGCCAGCAGTTTGAGGGGGACAGTACCCTACGAGCAGTACTTC.

This chain uses TRBV19 with TRBJ1-2; D is perhaps TRBD1 (5 bases). Germline V gene sequence: CDR1 LNHDA, CDR2 SQIVND (reference sequence). The CDR3 has 12 amino acids. V dropped 7 bases and J dropped 4 bases, with 10 bases sitting between them. This chain's CDR3 is CASKKGAYGYTF. The CDR3 nucleotides are TGTGCCAGTAAGAAAGGGGCCTATGGCTACACCTTC.

The rearrangement joins TRBV5-4 to TRBJ1-2; tentative D call: TRBD1 (5 bases). The V end was cut by 0 bases, the J end by 0 bases, with 12 bases between. Per germline, CDR1 SGHNT and CDR2 YYREEE (reference sequence). CDR3 length equals 16 residues. CDR3 sequence reads: CASSLAAARANYGYTF. The CDR3 DNA reads as TGTGCCAGCAGCTTGGCTGCAGCCAGGGCTAACTATGGCTACACCTTC.

The chain recombines TRBV29-1 with TRBJ1-1, with unresolved D. The length of the CDR3 is 13 residues. Looked up from germline, CDR1 is SQVTM and CDR2 is ANQGSEA. Trimming shortened V by 6 bases and J by 0 bases, and 11 bases separated the two germline ends. DNA of the CDR3: TGCAGCGTGTCGGTTGGGGTGAACACTGAAGCTTTCTTT. Encoded protein: CSVSVGVNTEAFF.

The V call is TRBV19, the J call TRBJ2-1, with 8 bases lining up with TRBD2. Trimming at V came to 3 bases and at J to 9 bases, leaving 1 base not matched to a gene. This CDR3 spans 12 amino acids. Per the germline V gene, CDR1 is LNHDA and CDR2 is SQIVND (reference sequence). CDR3 sequence (DNA): TGTGCCAGTAGTATCGCGGGGGGTGAGCAGTTCTTC. This encodes CASSIAGGEQFF.

The chain joins TRBV19 to TRBJ2-7; D is possibly TRBD2 (5 bases). V was clipped by 2 bases and J by 4 bases, with 15 bases between them. The CDR3 runs 15 residues. Germline CDR1 and CDR2: LNHDA and SQIVND (reference sequence). CDR3 sequence reads: CASSIQPGNIYEQYF. The CDR3, as DNA: TGTGCCAGTAGTATACAACCCGGGAATATATACGAGCAGTACTTC.

V and J are TRBV19 and TRBJ1-1; a possible D gene is TRBD1 (5 bases). The germline V and J ends were trimmed by 4 bases and 0 bases, with 18 bases remaining between them. CDR1 is LNHDA and CDR2 is SQIVND in the germline V gene (reference sequence). CDR3 length: 17 residues. CDR3 region: CASSRTGLHPLNTEAFF. The CDR3 DNA reads TGTGCCAGTAGTAGGACGGGACTGCACCCTTTGAACACTGAAGCTTTCTTT. Using reference TRBV19 and TRBJ1-1 for the parts outside the CDR3, the full variable domain is DGGITQSPKYLFRKEGQNVTLSCEQNLNHDAMYWYRQDPGQGLRLIYYSQIVNDFQKGDIAEGYSVSREKKESFPLTVTSAQKNPTAFYLCASSRTGLHPLNTEAFFGQGTRLTVV.

The chain carries TRBV7-8 and TRBJ1-1; D perhaps matches TRBD1 (6 bases). This CDR3 region has 16 residues. Trimming took off 5 bases at V and 0 bases at J, with 16 bases between the two ends. From germline, CDR1 is SGHVS and CDR2 FQNEAQ. The CDR3 DNA reads TGTGCCAGCAGCCCTCAGGGGAGACTTATGAACACTGAAGCTTTCTTT. It translates to CASSPQGRLMNTEAFF.

This clone was detected a few times. This chain links TRBV29-1 with TRBJ1-1, with D hard to call. The CDR3 is 12 residues long. Trimming took 1 base from V and 1 from J, leaving 4 bases between them. Germline CDR1 SQVTM, CDR2 ANQGSEA. The CDR3 loop reads CSVEVKNTEAFF. The DNA for the CDR3 is TGCAGCGTTGAAGTGAAGAACACTGAAGCTTTCTTT.

The V gene is TRBV5-4, the J gene TRBJ1-4; 8 nucleotides match TRBD1. Germline V gives CDR1 SGHNT, CDR2 YYREEE (reference sequence). The junction had 5 bases not matched to a gene; V was cut back by 1 base and J by 6 bases. The CDR3 extends over 15 amino acids. The CDR3 region has the DNA TGTGCCAGCAGCTTGCGGACAGGGAGGGATGAAAAACTGTTTTTT. Its translation is CASSLRTGRDEKLFF.

This sequence joins TRBV12-5 and TRBJ1-5; D ambiguous. V was trimmed by 1 base and J by 2 bases, leaving 6 bases between them. Germline lookup yields CDR1 LGHNT and CDR2 FRNRAP. The CDR3 is 14 residues long. CDR3 protein: CASGLGTGNQPQHF. CDR3 DNA sequence: TGTGCTAGTGGTTTGGGGACTGGCAATCAGCCCCAGCATTTT. Drawing the rest from reference TRBV12-5 and TRBJ1-5, the complete variable domain is DARVTQTPRHKVTEMGQEVTMRCQPILGHNTVFWYRQTMMQGLELLAYFRNRAPLDDSGMPKDRFSAEMPDATLATLKIQPSEPRDSAVYFCASGLGTGNQPQHFGDGTRLSIL.